This T cell receptor beta chain was identified during a study of cytomegalovirus exposure and HLA in healthy donors. The PCR contained 60 Vbeta and 13 Jbeta primers. Clones were sequenced by immunoSEQ multiplex PCR, and TCRdb holds only the in-frame ones, with some missing. This table has roughly 150,000 clones, roughly 70% appearing once. The TCR comes from a male donor in good health and CMV-seronegative. Sample: PBMCs.

This chain's CDR3 is CASSEGQPNQPQHF. CDR3 DNA sequence: TGTGCCAGCAGCGAGGGACAGCCCAATCAGCCCCAGCATTTT. This chain links TRBV6-6 with TRBJ1-5; 7 nucleotides agree with TRBD1. This CDR3 spans 14 amino acids. The germline V gene encodes CDR1 MNHNY and CDR2 SVGAGI (reference sequence). Unmatched junction bases numbered 5, after V lost 6 bases and J lost 3 bases.